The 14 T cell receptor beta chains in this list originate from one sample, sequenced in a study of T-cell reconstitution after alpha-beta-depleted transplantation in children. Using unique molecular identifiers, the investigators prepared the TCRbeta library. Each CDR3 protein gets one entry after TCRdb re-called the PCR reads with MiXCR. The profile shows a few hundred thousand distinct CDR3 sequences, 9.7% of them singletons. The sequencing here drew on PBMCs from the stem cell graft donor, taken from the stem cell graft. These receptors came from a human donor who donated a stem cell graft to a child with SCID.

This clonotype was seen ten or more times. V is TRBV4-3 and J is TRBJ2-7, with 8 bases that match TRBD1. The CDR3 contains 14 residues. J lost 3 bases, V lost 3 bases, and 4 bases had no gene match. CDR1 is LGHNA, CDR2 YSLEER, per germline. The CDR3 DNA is TGCGCCAGCAGCCAGGAGGACAGGGTCTACGAGCAGTACTTC. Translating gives CASSQEDRVYEQYF.

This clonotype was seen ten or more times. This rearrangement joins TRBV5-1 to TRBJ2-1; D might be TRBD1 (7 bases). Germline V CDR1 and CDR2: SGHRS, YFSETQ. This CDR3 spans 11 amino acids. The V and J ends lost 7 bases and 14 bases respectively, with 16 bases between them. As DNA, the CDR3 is TGCGCCAGCTCCGCGGGGACAGATGAGTTCTTC. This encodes CASSAGTDEFF.

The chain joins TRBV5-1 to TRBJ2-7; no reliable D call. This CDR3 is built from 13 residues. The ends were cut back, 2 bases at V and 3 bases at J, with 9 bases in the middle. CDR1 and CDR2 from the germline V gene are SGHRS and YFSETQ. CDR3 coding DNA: TGCGCCAGCAGCTTTGGAGAGAACTACGAGCAGTACTTC. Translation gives CASSFGENYEQYF.

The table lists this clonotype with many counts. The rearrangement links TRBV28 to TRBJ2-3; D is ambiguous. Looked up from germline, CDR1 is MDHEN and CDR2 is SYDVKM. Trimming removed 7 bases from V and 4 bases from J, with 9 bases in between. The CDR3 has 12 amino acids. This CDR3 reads CASTQVPDTQYF. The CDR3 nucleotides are TGTGCCAGCACCCAGGTTCCAGATACGCAGTATTTT.

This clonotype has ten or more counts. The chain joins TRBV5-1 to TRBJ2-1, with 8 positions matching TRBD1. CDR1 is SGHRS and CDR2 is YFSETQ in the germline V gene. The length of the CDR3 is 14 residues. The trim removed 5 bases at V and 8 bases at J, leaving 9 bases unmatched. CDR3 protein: CASRSGTGGDEQFF. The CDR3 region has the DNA TGCGCCAGCAGGTCCGGGACAGGTGGTGATGAGCAGTTCTTC.

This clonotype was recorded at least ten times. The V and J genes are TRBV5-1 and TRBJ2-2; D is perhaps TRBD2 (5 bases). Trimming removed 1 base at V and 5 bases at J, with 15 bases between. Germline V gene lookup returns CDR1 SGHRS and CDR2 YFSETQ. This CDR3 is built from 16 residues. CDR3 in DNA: TGCGCCAGCAGCTTGCGGGATGGAAGGCCGACCGGGGAGCTGTTTTTT. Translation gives CASSLRDGRPTGELFF.

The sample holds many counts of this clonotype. Here the CDR3 DNA reads TGTGCCAGCAGCCTATACGCAGCAGGAAACACCATATATTTT. This codes for CASSLYAAGNTIYF. The chain joins TRBV7-2 to TRBJ1-3; D not certain. CDR3 size: 14 residues. Germline CDR1 reads SGHTA; CDR2 reads FQGNSA. Trimming removed 5 bases at V and 4 bases at J, with 12 bases between. The full variable domain, completed using reference TRBV7-2 and TRBJ1-3, is GAGVSQSPSNKVTEKGKDVELRCDPISGHTALYWYRQSLGQGLEFLIYFQGNSAPDKSGLPSDRFSAERTGGSVSTLTIQRTQQEDSAVYLCASSLYAAGNTIYFGEGSWLTVV.

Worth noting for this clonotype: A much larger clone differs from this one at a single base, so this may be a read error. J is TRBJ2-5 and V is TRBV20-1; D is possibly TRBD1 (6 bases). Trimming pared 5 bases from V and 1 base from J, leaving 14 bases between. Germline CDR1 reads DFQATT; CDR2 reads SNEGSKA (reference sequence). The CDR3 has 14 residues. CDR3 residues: CSAPNRVGQETQYF. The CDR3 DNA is TGCAGTGCTCCTAACAGGGTGGGCCAAGAGACCCAGTACTTC.

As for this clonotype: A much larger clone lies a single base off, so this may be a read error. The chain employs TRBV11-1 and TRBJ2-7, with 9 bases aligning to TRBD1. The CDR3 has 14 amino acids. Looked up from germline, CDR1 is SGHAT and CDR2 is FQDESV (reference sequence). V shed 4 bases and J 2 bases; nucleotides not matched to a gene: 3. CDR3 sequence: CASSSRDRAYEQYF. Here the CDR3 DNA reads TGTGCCAGCAGCTCCCGGGACAGGGCCTACGAGCAGTACTTC.

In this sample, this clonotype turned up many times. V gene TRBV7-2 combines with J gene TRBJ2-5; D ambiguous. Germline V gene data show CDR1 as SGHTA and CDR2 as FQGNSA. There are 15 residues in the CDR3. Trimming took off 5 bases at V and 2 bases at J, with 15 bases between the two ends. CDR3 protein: CASSRRVAIQETQYF. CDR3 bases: TGTGCCAGCAGCCGACGCGTGGCGATACAAGAGACCCAGTACTTC.

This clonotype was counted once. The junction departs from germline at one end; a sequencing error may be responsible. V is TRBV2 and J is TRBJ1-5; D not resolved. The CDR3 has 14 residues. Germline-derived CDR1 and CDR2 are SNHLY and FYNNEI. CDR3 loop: CASSEVGEDLPQLF. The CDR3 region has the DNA TGTGCCAGCAGTGAAGTGGGAGAGGATTTACCCCAGCTTTTT.

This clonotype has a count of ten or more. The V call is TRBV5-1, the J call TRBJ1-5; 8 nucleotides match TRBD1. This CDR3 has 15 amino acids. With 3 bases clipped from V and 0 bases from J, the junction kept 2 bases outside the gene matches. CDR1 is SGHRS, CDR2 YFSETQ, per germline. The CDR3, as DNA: TGCGCCAGCAGCTCGACAGGGGCTAGCAATCAGCCCCAGCATTTT. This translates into CASSSTGASNQPQHF.

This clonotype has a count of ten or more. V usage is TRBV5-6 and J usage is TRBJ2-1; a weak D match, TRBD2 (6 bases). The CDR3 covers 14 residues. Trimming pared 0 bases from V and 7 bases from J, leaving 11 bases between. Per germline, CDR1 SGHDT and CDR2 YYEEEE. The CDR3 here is CASSLVWGENEQFF. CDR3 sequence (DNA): TGTGCCAGCAGCTTGGTATGGGGGGAGAATGAGCAGTTCTTC.

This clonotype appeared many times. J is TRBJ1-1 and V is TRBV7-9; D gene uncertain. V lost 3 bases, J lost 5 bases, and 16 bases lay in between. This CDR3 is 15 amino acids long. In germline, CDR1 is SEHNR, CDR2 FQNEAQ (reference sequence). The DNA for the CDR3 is TGTGCCAGCAGCTTGTCCGGTCCCCGAGCGACTGAAGCTTTCTTT. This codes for CASSLSGPRATEAFF.